This T cell receptor (beta chain) originates from a study of blood T cell repertoires in COVID-19. Study-wide context: Donors in the United States, Italy and Spain gave samples during acute or convalescent COVID-19.

Trimming removed 4 bases from V and 4 bases from J, with 16 bases in between. Per germline, CDR1 SEHNR and CDR2 FQNEAQ (reference sequence). The length of the CDR3 is 15 residues. This table comes from immunoSEQ multiplex PCR, and its TCRdb copy is limited to in-frame clones, with some not included. The sample includes 170,000 or so clones, roughly 80% seen only once; the top ten take 13% to 15%. The receptor was derived from a man aged 18-30 years with active or convalescent COVID-19. The genes are TRBV7-9 and TRBJ1-1; no clear D. Sequencing was carried out using peripheral blood. CDR3 region: CASSSGSFGFTEAFF. The CDR3 coding sequence is TGTGCCAGCAGCTCCGGGTCCTTTGGGTTCACTGAAGCTTTCTTT.